Given below is one TCR beta chain in context. This clonotype occurred many times. Its antigen specificity is not known. No much larger clone is present one base from it, and per-base qualities are unavailable. V is cut back by 1 base and J by 10 bases, with 6 bases in the junction unmatched. The CDR1 and CDR2 encoded by the germline V gene are SGHTA and FQGNSA. Measured from the cysteine to the phenylalanine, the CDR3 is 15 residues long. Of the read, only the CDR3 DNA is kept; its 45 bases are in frame from base 1. These data are taken from a study of Graves' ophthalmopathy and Graves' hyperthyroidism (dated by TCRdb to the late 2010s). Background on the whole study: Peripheral blood was collected before any treatment was given, at the time of initial diagnosis. The roughly 91 discovery patients were randomly split 7:3 into training and test sets. In a handful of hyperthyroidism patients, the T-cell repertoire of thyroid tissue was compared with the T-cell repertoire of blood. In total, around 140 blood samples were TCR-sequenced: under 45 ophthalmopathy, about 75 hyperthyroidism and some 17 hyperthyroidism-to-ophthalmopathy patients. The study used signatures of the TCR beta repertoire to tell Graves' ophthalmopathy apart from Graves' hyperthyroidism and to predict which patients would progress to ophthalmopathy. A discovery set of 90 to 100 patients (approximately 42 ophthalmopathy, about 59 stable hyperthyroidism) was enrolled to explore V-J signatures distinguishing ophthalmopathy from hyperthyroidism. An independent validation cohort was composed of fewer than 20 hyperthyroidism patients and around 16 patients who later progressed from hyperthyroidism to ophthalmopathy. After sampling, hyperthyroidism patients received methimazole starting at 30 mg daily, and ophthalmopathy patients received high-dose intravenous methylprednisolone. The study at large found these results: In cross-validation, the 13-signature model distinguished ophthalmopathy from stable hyperthyroidism with about 88% sensitivity and around 82% specificity, and in the test set the corresponding values were around 80% and 75%. No statistical method was used to predetermine the sample size, and group allocation was not hidden from the investigators. In validation, the model predicted ophthalmopathy progression with about 71% sensitivity and roughly 72% specificity; some 13 predicted patients were CT-confirmed with GO in a median of about 6.1 months. Most expanded thyroid clonotypes with frequency above 0.001 were also detected in blood, suggesting blood repertoires may reflect the thyroid immune response.

For repertoire sequencing, the TCR beta CDR3 regions were amplified from RNA transcripts. A first-round RT-PCR used HTBI primers with the Qiagen OneStep RT-PCR kit, followed by a second-round multiplex PCR, size selection and purification. Libraries were sequenced on an Illumina HiSeq2000 using paired-end 100 bp reads. Under the source paper's analysis protocol: SOAPnuke was used to process the reads, removing any read that contained adapters or uncalled bases, had a mean Phred below 15, or lacked an exact match to the constant primer or identifier. High-quality paired reads were merged with COPE v1.2.5. Each unique nucleotide sequence was treated as a clonotype, and MiTCR v1.1 was used to align the clonotypes to the IMGT TRB V, D and J references. The analysis was limited to V-J combinations with a frequency above 0.0001, which together covered over 99% of the repertoires. A TCR clonal expansion and chaos score per V-J combination was defined as the ratio of F50 clonal expansion to chaos observed in the TCRdist matrix. Welch's t-statistics and random forest were used to reduce the features to 10 to 15 V-J combinations, which were then used as input to a naive Bayes classifier. The Morisita-Horn index was used to measure how similar the thyroid and blood repertoires were. Clones were called with MiXCR by TCRdb after fastp trimmed the public reads at Q25, and only in-frame beta chains were retained. Rows are combined by CDR3 protein, so each entry shows the most common genes and DNA. These V and J calls derive from TCRdb rather than the authors' analysis. Counted in this sample were approximately 500,000 distinct CDR3 sequences; approximately 15% of them appeared once. Approximately 9.8% of the sample is in the top ten clones.

Ophthalmopathy patients had moderately to severely active disease, Clinical Activity Score of at least 3, NOSPECS grade of at least 4, and disease duration under 3 months. Anyone with other autoimmune diseases, uncontrolled infections, pregnancy or lactation was excluded from the study. Clinical symptoms, serum thyroxine, TRAb, thyroid ultrasound and orbital computed tomography formed the basis of the diagnosis. Ficoll-Paque density gradient centrifugation was used to isolate PBMCs from around 10 ml of fresh peripheral blood. Total RNA was extracted with Trizol reagent and quality-checked on an Agilent 2100 Bioanalyzer.

This sequence originates from a woman younger than 45 with Graves' ophthalmopathy. Donor details come from another sample of the same person, matched by shared clones. The material sequenced was blood. Here the chain combines TRBV7-2 and TRBJ1-6; 8 middle bases align to TRBD1. The DNA reads as follows: TGTGCCAGCAGCTTAGTTGGCAGGGGGCAATCACCCCTCCACTTT. Protein translation: CASSLVGRGQSPLHF.